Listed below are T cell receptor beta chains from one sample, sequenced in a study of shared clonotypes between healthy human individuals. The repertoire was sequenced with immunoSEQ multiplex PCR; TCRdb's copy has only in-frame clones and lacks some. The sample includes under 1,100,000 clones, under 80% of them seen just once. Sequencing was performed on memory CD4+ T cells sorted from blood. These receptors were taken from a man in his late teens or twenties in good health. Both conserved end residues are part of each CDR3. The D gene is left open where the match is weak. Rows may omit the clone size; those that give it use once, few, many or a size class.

CATGQGFGNTEAFF | TGTGCCACCGGACAGGGGTTCGGGAATACTGAAGCTTTCTTT | TRBJ1-1 | TRBD1 | TRBV10-3 | once
CASRIVGTNEKLFF | TGTGCCAGCAGAATAGTGGGTACTAATGAAAAACTGTTTTTT | TRBJ1-4 | - | TRBV2 | -
CASSPGGNYGYTF | TGTGCCAGCAGTCCCGGGGGCAACTATGGCTACACCTTC | TRBJ1-2 | - | TRBV27 | once
CASSRLAGIQETQYF | TGTGCCAGCAGTCGACTAGCGGGTATCCAAGAGACCCAGTACTTC | TRBJ2-5 | TRBD2 | TRBV6-1 | -
CASTATERNTIYF | TGTGCCAGCACGGCAACCGAGCGAAACACCATATATTTT | TRBJ1-3 | - | TRBV6-1 | -
CASSSTTGGGSPLHF | TGTGCCAGCAGCTCTACCACAGGGGGTGGATCACCCCTCCACTTT | TRBJ1-6 | TRBD1 | TRBV7-3 | -
CASRTPGAGGYTF | TGTGCCAGCAGGACCCCAGGGGCGGGGGGCTACACCTTC | TRBJ1-2 | - | TRBV27 | -
CASSPGLAGIYEQYF | TGTGCCAGCAGCCCAGGACTAGCGGGAATCTACGAGCAGTACTTC | TRBJ2-7 | TRBD2 | TRBV7-9 | -
CASSRGTGGGNQPQHF | TGTGCCAGCAGCCGCGGGACGGGCGGCGGCAATCAGCCCCAGCATTTT | TRBJ1-5 | - | TRBV5-8 | few
CASGSPRAGELFF | TGTGCTAGTGGTTCTCCACGGGCTGGGGAGCTGTTTTTT | TRBJ2-2 | - | TRBV12-5 | -
CASSPLLGDSYEQYF | TGTGCCAGCTCACCACTTCTCGGCGACTCCTACGAGCAGTACTTC | TRBJ2-7 | - | TRBV18 | few
CASSVNLLSYEQYF | TGTGCCAGCAGTGTGAATCTTCTCTCCTACGAGCAGTACTTC | TRBJ2-7 | - | TRBV2 | -
CASSQGTGDIYEQYF | TGTGCCAGCTCCCAAGGGACAGGGGACATCTACGAGCAGTACTTC | TRBJ2-7 | TRBD1 | TRBV18 | -
CASSWTSGQYNEQFF | TGTGCCAGCTCATGGACTAGCGGCCAGTACAATGAGCAGTTCTTC | TRBJ2-1 | TRBD2 | TRBV18 | -
CASKRGYEQYF | TGCGCCAGCAAAAGGGGCTACGAGCAGTACTTC | TRBJ2-7 | - | TRBV5-1 | -
CASSHGGKEDEQFF | TGCGCCAGCAGCCACGGTGGAAAGGAAGATGAGCAGTTCTTC | TRBJ2-1 | - | TRBV4-3 | -
CASGLVLAQTDTQYF | TGTGCTAGTGGTTTGGTACTAGCCCAGACAGATACGCAGTATTTT | TRBJ2-3 | - | TRBV12-5 | -
CARRTSGAYEQYF | TGTGCCAGAAGGACTAGCGGGGCCTACGAGCAGTACTTC | TRBJ2-7 | TRBD2 | TRBV2 | -
CAISGQGSVEQFF | TGTGCCATCAGTGGACAGGGGTCCGTAGAGCAGTTCTTC | TRBJ2-1 | TRBD1 | TRBV10-3 | -
CASSYCTQRHDKPQHF | TGTGCCAGCAGTTACTGTACCCAGAGACACGATAAGCCCCAGCATTTT | TRBJ1-5 | - | TRBV6-5 | -
CASSSRLAGGSDTQYF | TGTGCCAGCAGCTCTCGACTAGCGGGAGGATCAGATACGCAGTATTTT | TRBJ2-3 | TRBD2 | TRBV5-4 | -
CASSSGRGAIEQYF | TGTGCCAGCAGCTCCGGTAGGGGAGCCATCGAGCAGTACTTC | TRBJ2-7 | - | TRBV7-2 | -
CASSQNGPQGLHF | TGTGCCAGCAGTCAAAACGGGCCGCAGGGTCTCCACTTT | TRBJ1-6 | - | TRBV2 | many
CASRGQGAGDTEAFF | TGTGCCAGCAGGGGACAGGGGGCTGGGGACACTGAAGCTTTCTTT | TRBJ1-1 | TRBD1 | TRBV6-5 | -
CASSRQIMNTEAFF | TGCGCCAGCAGCCGACAGATTATGAACACTGAAGCTTTCTTT | TRBJ1-1 | - | TRBV5-1 | -
CASSPRTGSYEQYF | TGTGCCAGCTCACCGAGGACTGGCTCCTACGAGCAGTACTTC | TRBJ2-7 | - | TRBV18 | -
CASSDRGPPQPQHF | TGTGCCAGTAGCGACAGGGGACCACCCCAGCCCCAGCATTTT | TRBJ1-5 | TRBD1 | TRBV19 | -
CASSWDSRAGELFF | TGTGCCAGCAGCTGGGACTCCCGTGCCGGGGAGCTGTTTTTT | TRBJ2-2 | - | TRBV5-6 | -
CASSFGDRGDTEQFF | TGTGCCAGCAGCTTCGGGGACAGGGGGGATACTGAGCAGTTCTTC | TRBJ2-1 | TRBD1 | TRBV13 | -
CASRIGGGKDGRSYNEQFF | TGTGCCAGCAGGATAGGGGGCGGGAAAGACGGTAGATCCTACAATGAGCAGTTCTTC | TRBJ2-1 | - | TRBV7-2 | -
CASSVGTGGSTEAFF | TGTGCCAGCAGCGTCGGGACAGGGGGGAGTACTGAAGCTTTCTTT | TRBJ1-1 | TRBD1 | TRBV9 | -
CASSLDGFNSPLHF | TGTGCCAGCAGCTTGGATGGTTTTAATTCACCCCTCCACTTT | TRBJ1-6 | - | TRBV5-4 | -
CASRTTGGPIPNTGELFF | TGTGCCAGCAGGACGACAGGGGGCCCTATTCCAAACACCGGGGAGCTGTTTTTT | TRBJ2-2 | TRBD1 | TRBV7-9 | -
CASSPLATADEQFF | TGTGCCAGCTCACCACTAGCCACCGCGGATGAGCAGTTCTTC | TRBJ2-1 | - | TRBV18 | -
CASSAGQGLKGYEQYF | TGTGCCAGCAGCGCGGGACAGGGTCTTAAAGGCTACGAGCAGTACTTC | TRBJ2-7 | TRBD1 | TRBV11-2 | -
CAWSRTYEQYF | TGTGCCTGGAGCCGAACCTACGAGCAGTACTTC | TRBJ2-7 | - | TRBV30 | -
CASSRYQETQYF | TGCGCCAGCTCCAGGTACCAAGAGACCCAGTACTTC | TRBJ2-5 | - | TRBV5-1 | -
CASWKGSSYNEQFF | TGTGCCAGCTGGAAGGGGAGCTCCTACAATGAGCAGTTCTTC | TRBJ2-1 | - | TRBV6-1 | -
CASSKDGASGQNIQYF | TGTGCCAGCAGCAAGGATGGGGCTAGCGGGCAAAACATTCAGTACTTC | TRBJ2-4 | TRBD2 | TRBV5-5 | -
CSAIFYGYTF | TGCAGTGCCATATTCTATGGCTACACCTTC | TRBJ1-2 | - | TRBV20-1 | -
CASSPGLPSNQPQHF | TGTGCCAGCAGCCCGGGACTCCCTAGCAATCAGCCCCAGCATTTT | TRBJ1-5 | - | TRBV6-1 | -